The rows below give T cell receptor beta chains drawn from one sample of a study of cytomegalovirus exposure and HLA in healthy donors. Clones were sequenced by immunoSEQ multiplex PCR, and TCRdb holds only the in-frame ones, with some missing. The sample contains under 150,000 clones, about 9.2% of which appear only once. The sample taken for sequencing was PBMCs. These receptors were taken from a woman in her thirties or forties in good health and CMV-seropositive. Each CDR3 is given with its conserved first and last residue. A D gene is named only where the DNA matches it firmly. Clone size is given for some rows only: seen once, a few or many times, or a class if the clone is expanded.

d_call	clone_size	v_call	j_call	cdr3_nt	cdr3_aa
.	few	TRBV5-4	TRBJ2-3	TGTGCCAGCAGCTTGGATCACTCTAGCACAGATACGCAGTATTTT	CASSLDHSSTDTQYF
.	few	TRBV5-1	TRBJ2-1	TGCGCCAGCAGCCCTGGCCTTCGGGGTCCGGCCTCCTACAATGAGCAGTTCTTC	CASSPGLRGPASYNEQFF
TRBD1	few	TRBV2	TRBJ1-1	TGTGCCAGCAGTGACGACAGGGGAAACACTGAAGCTTTCTTT	CASSDDRGNTEAFF
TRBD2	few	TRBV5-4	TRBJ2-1	TGTGCCAGCAGCTCGGTAGCGGGGGGGTTAAATGAGCAGTTCTTC	CASSSVAGGLNEQFF
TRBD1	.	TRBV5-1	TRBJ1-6	TGCGCCAGCAGCGAGAGGGACAGCCGATACTCCTATAATTCACCCCTCCACTTT	CASSERDSRYSYNSPLHF
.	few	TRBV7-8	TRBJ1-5	TGTGCCAGCAGCTTAGGGGGGGAGGTCCTGGGGAATCAGCCCCAGCATTTT	CASSLGGEVLGNQPQHF
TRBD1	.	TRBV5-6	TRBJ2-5	TGTGCCAGCAGCTTTAGGGAGACAGGGTTTATCGGGACCCAGTACTTC	CASSFRETGFIGTQYF
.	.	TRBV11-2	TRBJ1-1	TGTGCCAGCAGCTTAGACAGGTACACTGAAGCTTTCTTT	CASSLDRYTEAFF
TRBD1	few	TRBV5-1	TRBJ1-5	TGCGCCAGCAGCCCGACCGGGACAGGGCAGCCCCAGCATTTT	CASSPTGTGQPQHF
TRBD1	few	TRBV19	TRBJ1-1	TGTGCCAGTAGTATAACAGGGGAACCTGAAGCTTTCTTT	CASSITGEPEAFF
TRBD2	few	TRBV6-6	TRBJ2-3	TGTGCCAGCAGTTACTCGAGACTAGCTCTCACAGATACGCAGTATTTT	CASSYSRLALTDTQYF
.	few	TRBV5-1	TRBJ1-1	TGCGCCAGCAGCTTAGCGGACCCTGGCACTGAAGCTTTCTTT	CASSLADPGTEAFF